This T cell receptor delta chain stems from a study of delta chain sequences of gamma delta T cells (dated by TCRdb to 2016 to 2017). With respect to this clone: Which antigen it targets is not known. Nothing much larger sits one base from this clone, and base qualities are not available.

The library was obtained by 5' RACE. TCRdb shows the sequencer as Illumina MiSeq. Clones were re-identified by TCRdb from the public reads with CATT, and rows with the same DNA were merged. Present in this sample are approximately 2,600 delta-chain clones, about 5.5% of which were seen just once. Of the sample, more than 40% is held by the ten largest clones. CDR3 length: 25 amino acids, cysteine to phenylalanine. The DNA shown is the 75-base CDR3, in frame from base 1. Compared with germline, V lacks 2 bases and J lacks 2 bases; bases without a gene match: 36. The germline V gene sets CDR1 to GEAIGNYY and CDR2 to EKD.

The specimen sequenced was either unsorted cells or a sorted T cell fraction (not recorded which). The V and J genes are TRDV2 and TRDJ1, with TRDD3 identical over 8 junction bases. This TCR derives from a human donor in good health. CDR3 region: CACDNVGVTGGPYTEAFGGTDKLIF. The DNA is TGTGCCTGTGACAACGTAGGGGTTACTGGGGGCCCCTACACCGAAGCCTTTGGCGGGACCGATAAACTCATCTTT.